This T cell receptor beta chain was documented in a study of technical replicates of blood from a handful of donors (TCRdb year 2017). The library came from the immunoSEQ multiplex PCR assay. The immuneACCESS repertoire file appears here via TCRdb, limited to in-frame rearrangements. These files lack a portion of the clones; in checked studies, under half of the deficit traces to unresolved V genes, and the cause of the others is not known. The sample has some 84,000 clones on record, 90% to 95% of them singletons. The top ten hold about 0.4% of the sample. Note on this clone: Its cognate antigen has yet to be identified. Within one base of it there is no much larger clone, and no base qualities were kept.

The TCR comes from a human donor in good health. Material for sequencing was T cells isolated from PBMCs.

CDR3 sequence: CASSIGQGGQPQHF. The nucleotide sequence reads TGTGCCAGTAGTATTGGACAGGGTGGTCAGCCCCAGCATTTT. The sequence joins TRBV19 to TRBJ1-5; the central 8 bases match TRBD1. V is pruned by 3 bases and J by 6 bases, leaving 4 bases of the junction without a gene match. In the germline V gene (reference sequence), CDR1 corresponds to LNHDA and CDR2 to SQIVND. The CDR3 measures 14 amino acids from cysteine to phenylalanine. CDR3 DNA only is kept here, 42 bases in frame from base 1.